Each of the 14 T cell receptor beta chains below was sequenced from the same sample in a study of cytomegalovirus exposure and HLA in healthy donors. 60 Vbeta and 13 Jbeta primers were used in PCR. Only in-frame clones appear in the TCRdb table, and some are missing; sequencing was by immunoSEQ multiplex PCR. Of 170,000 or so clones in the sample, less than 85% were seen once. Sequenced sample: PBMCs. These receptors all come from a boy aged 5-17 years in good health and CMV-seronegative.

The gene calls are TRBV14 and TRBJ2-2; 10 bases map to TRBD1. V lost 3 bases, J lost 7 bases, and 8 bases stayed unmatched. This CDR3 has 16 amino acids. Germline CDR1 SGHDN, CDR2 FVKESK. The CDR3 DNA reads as TGTGCCAGCAGCCAGTTTCCGGGACAGGGGATCGGGGAGCTGTTTTTT. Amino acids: CASSQFPGQGIGELFF.

In nucleotides, the CDR3 is TGTGCCAGCAGCGTAGTACGGAGGCCACTGACTGAAGCTTTCTTT. It yields the protein CASSVVRRPLTEAFF. V and J are TRBV9 and TRBJ1-1; the D is unclear. Germline V lookup: CDR1 SGDLS, CDR2 YYNGEE. V lost 0 bases, J lost 5 bases, and 14 bases lay in between. CDR3 length equals 15 residues.

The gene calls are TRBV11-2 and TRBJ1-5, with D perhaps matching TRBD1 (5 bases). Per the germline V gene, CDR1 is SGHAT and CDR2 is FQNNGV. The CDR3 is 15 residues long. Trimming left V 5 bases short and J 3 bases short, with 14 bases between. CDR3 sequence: CASSIGGRDNQPQHF. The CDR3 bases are TGTGCCAGCAGCATCGGTGGCAGGGACAATCAGCCCCAGCATTTT.

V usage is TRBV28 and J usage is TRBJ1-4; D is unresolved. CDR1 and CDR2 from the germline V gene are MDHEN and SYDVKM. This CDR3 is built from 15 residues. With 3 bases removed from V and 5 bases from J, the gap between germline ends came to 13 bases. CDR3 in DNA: TGTGCCAGCAGTTTGTCGGGAGCTCTAAATGAAAAACTGTTTTTT. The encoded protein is CASSLSGALNEKLFF.

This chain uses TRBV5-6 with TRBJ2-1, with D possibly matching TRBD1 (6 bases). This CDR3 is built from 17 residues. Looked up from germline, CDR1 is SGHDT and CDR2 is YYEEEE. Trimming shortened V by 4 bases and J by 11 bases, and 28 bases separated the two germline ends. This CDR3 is CASSPTVLTGGWDKQFF. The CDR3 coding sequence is TGTGCCAGCAGCCCCACAGTCCTGACAGGCGGCTGGGATAAGCAGTTCTTC.

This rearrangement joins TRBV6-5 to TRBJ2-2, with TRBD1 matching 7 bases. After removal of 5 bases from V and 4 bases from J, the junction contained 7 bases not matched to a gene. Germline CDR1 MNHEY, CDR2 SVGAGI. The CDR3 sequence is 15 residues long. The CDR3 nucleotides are TGTGCCAGCAGTACCGGACAGGTATCCACCGGGGAGCTGTTTTTT. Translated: CASSTGQVSTGELFF.

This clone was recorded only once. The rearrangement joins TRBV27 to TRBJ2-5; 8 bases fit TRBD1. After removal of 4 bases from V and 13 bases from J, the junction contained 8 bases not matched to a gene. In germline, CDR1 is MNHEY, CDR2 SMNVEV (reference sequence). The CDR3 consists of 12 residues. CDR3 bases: TGTGCCAGCAGTTATCACGGACAGGGATGGTACTTC. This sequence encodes CASSYHGQGWYF.

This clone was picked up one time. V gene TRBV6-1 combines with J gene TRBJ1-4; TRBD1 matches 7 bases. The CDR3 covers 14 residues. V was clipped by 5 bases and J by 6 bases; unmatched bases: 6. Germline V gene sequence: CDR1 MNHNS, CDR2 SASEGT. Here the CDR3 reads CASSTRQGDEKLFF. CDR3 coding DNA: TGTGCCAGCAGTACTAGACAGGGAGATGAAAAACTGTTTTTT.

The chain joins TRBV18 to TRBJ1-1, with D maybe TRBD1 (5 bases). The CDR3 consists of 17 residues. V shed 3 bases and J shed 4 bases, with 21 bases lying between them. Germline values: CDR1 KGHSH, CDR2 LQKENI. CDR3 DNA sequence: TGTGCCAGCTCACCCGCAATCTCCGGGGGACTCAGCACTGAAGCTTTCTTT. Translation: CASSPAISGGLSTEAFF.

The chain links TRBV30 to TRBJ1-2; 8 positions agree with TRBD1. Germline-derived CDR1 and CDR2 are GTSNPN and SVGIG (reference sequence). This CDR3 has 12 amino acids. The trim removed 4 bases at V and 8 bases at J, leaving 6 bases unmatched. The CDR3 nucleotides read TGTGCCTGGAAAGGACAGGGCGAAGGCTACACCTTC. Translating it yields CAWKGQGEGYTF.

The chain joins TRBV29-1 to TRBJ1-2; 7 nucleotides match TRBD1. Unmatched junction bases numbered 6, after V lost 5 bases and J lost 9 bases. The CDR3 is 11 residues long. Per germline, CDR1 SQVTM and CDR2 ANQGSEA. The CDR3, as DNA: TGCAGCGTTCGTAGGGGGCAGAGCTACACCTTC. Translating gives CSVRRGQSYTF.

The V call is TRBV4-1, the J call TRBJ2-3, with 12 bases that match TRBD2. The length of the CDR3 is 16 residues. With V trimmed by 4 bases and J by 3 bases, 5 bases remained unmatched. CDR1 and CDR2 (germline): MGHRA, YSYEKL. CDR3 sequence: CASSLRTSGVTDTQYF. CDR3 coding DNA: TGCGCCAGCAGCCTCAGGACTAGCGGGGTGACAGATACGCAGTATTTT.

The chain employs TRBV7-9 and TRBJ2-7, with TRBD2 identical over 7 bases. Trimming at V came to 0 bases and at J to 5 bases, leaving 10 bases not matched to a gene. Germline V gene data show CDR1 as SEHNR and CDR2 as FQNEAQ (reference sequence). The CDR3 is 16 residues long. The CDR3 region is CASSLAREPLVDEQYF. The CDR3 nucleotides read TGTGCCAGCAGCTTAGCGCGGGAGCCCCTCGTGGACGAGCAGTACTTC.

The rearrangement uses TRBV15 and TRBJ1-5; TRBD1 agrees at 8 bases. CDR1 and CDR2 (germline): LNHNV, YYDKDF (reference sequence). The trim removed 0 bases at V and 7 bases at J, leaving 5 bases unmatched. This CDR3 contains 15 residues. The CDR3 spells CATSRDPTGGQPQHF. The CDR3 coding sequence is TGTGCCACCAGCAGAGACCCAACAGGGGGACAGCCCCAGCATTTT.